The rows below give T cell receptor beta chains drawn from one sample of a study of blood T cell repertoires in COVID-19. The table came from immunoSEQ multiplex PCR; TCRdb's copy has only in-frame clones and leaves some out. This sample has approximately 280,000 clones, with approximately 78% found just once. The sequenced sample was PBMCs or T cells enriched from blood (not recorded which). All receptors derive from a man aged 35 to 55 who had been exposed to COVID-19. Both conserved end residues are part of each CDR3. A D gene is named only where the DNA matches it firmly. Not all rows give a size; the values are once, few, many and, for expanded clones, a class.

DNA	CDR3	V	J	size	D
TGTGCCAGCAACCGGGGGACTAGCACCGGGGAGCTGTTTTTT	CASNRGTSTGELFF	TRBV7-9	TRBJ2-2	-	TRBD2
TGTGCCAGCAGCCTACTGGGACAGCCTACCCAAGAGACCCAGTACTTC	CASSLLGQPTQETQYF	TRBV7-3	TRBJ2-5	-	TRBD1
TGTGCCAGCAGTTACTCTTCAGTTGCCTACACCGGGGAGCTGTTTTTT	CASSYSSVAYTGELFF	TRBV6-5	TRBJ2-2	-	-
TGTGCCAGCCGGACTAGCGGGAGTTCCTACGAGCAGTACTTC	CASRTSGSSYEQYF	TRBV6-5	TRBJ2-7	-	TRBD2
TGTGCCAGCAGTTCTGGACGAACGGGAGTCACCGGGGAGCTGTTTTTT	CASSSGRTGVTGELFF	TRBV6-5	TRBJ2-2	-	-
TGTGCCAGCAGCTCCGGACAGGGGAATCAGCCCCAGCATTTT	CASSSGQGNQPQHF	TRBV11-2	TRBJ1-5	-	TRBD1
TGTGCCAGCAGTGAAGGAACCAGGGGTAATTGGCAGTTCTTC	CASSEGTRGNWQFF	TRBV6-1	TRBJ2-1	-	-
TGCGCCAGCAGTTCGGGAGCGGGAACCGGGGAGCTGTTTTTT	CASSSGAGTGELFF	TRBV5-1	TRBJ2-2	-	TRBD2
TGTGCCTGGAGTGGAGAGTTCACTGAAGCTTTCTTT	CAWSGEFTEAFF	TRBV30	TRBJ1-1	-	-
TGCAGCGTACAGGGGAGGACTACAGATACGCAGTATTTT	CSVQGRTTDTQYF	TRBV29-1	TRBJ2-3	-	-
TGTGCCAGCAGCCCATACGGGGAGACCCAGTACTTC	CASSPYGETQYF	TRBV11-2	TRBJ2-5	-	-
TGCGCCAGCAGATGGAGAATGGGTCGGCCCCCGAACACTGAAGCTTTCTTT	CASRWRMGRPPNTEAFF	TRBV10-1	TRBJ1-1	-	-
TGCGCCAGCAGCCGGACAGGGGCCTCTGGAAACACCATATATTTT	CASSRTGASGNTIYF	TRBV5-1	TRBJ1-3	-	TRBD1
TGCGCCAGCAGCCAAGTGTGGAGCGATAGCAATCAGCCCCAGCATTTT	CASSQVWSDSNQPQHF	TRBV4-1	TRBJ1-5	-	-
TGTGCCAGCAGCCCCCTTTCCCACATTACTAACTATGGCTACACCTTC	CASSPLSHITNYGYTF	TRBV27	TRBJ1-2	-	-
TGCGCCAGCAGCCTGCCCCGAGGACAGATTACTAACTATGGCTACACCTTC	CASSLPRGQITNYGYTF	TRBV5-1	TRBJ1-2	-	-
TGTGCCAGCAGCTTCGCGAGCGGAGGCTCCTACAATGAGCAGTTCTTC	CASSFASGGSYNEQFF	TRBV7-3	TRBJ2-1	few	-
TGTGCCAGCAGCTCAGGGTTGTCAGACGAGCAGTACTTC	CASSSGLSDEQYF	TRBV5-4	TRBJ2-7	-	-
TGTGCCAGCAGTGACACCGGGACTAGCGGGAGAATTAGGAATGAGCAGTTCTTC	CASSDTGTSGRIRNEQFF	TRBV7-2	TRBJ2-1	-	TRBD2
TGCGCCAGCAGCCGAGGGCGACAGGGAGCCAAAGCGCATCCCAGGTACGAGCAGTACTTC	CASSRGRQGAKAHPRYEQYF	TRBV5-1	TRBJ2-7	-	TRBD1
TGTGCCATCCAAACGGGACAAAACACAGATACGCAGTATTTT	CAIQTGQNTDTQYF	TRBV2	TRBJ2-3	-	-
TGTGCCAGCAGCCAACCAGGGACAGGAAACACCATATATTTT	CASSQPGTGNTIYF	TRBV3-1/TRBV3-2	TRBJ1-3	-	-
TGTGCCAGCAGCCGCGGCTACACAGATACGCAGTATTTT	CASSRGYTDTQYF	TRBV4-2	TRBJ2-3	-	-
TGTGCCAGCAGCTTGGCCGGACTATCAGGAGAAGCTTTCTTT	CASSLAGLSGEAFF	TRBV5-4	TRBJ1-1	-	-
TGTGCCAGCAGCTTACAGGGGTATGGCTACACCTTC	CASSLQGYGYTF	TRBV7-2	TRBJ1-2	-	-
TGTGCCACACGGACAGGGAGGAATGAAAAACTGTTTTTT	CATRTGRNEKLFF	TRBV10-3	TRBJ1-4	-	TRBD1
TGTGCCAGCAGCTTAGGGTCTGGGGGGTTTCTAGAGACCCAGTACTTC	CASSLGSGGFLETQYF	TRBV7-6	TRBJ2-5	-	-
TGTGCCAGCAGCTTATCCCCCGGGACTAGGCGTCAAGAGACCCAGTACTTC	CASSLSPGTRRQETQYF	TRBV7-9	TRBJ2-5	-	TRBD2
TGTGCCAGCAGCTTAGACTGGGTAGCCTCACCCCTCCACTTT	CASSLDWVASPLHF	TRBV7-8	TRBJ1-6	-	-
TGTGCCAGCCCGGGAGGGCCCGACACCGGGGAGCTGTTTTTT	CASPGGPDTGELFF	TRBV21-1	TRBJ2-2	-	-
TGTGCCAGCAACCCGGGACAGGCGAACACCGGGGAGCTGTTTTTT	CASNPGQANTGELFF	TRBV6-5	TRBJ2-2	-	TRBD1
TGTGCCAGCAGCACGACACAGGGAGGGACCGGGGAGCTGTTTTTT	CASSTTQGGTGELFF	TRBV9	TRBJ2-2	-	-
TGTGCCAGCAGTTCAGGGTTGCGCCGGGCCTACACCTTC	CASSSGLRRAYTF	TRBV27	TRBJ1-2	-	-
TGTGCCAGCTCGGGAGATTCACCCCTCCACTTT	CASSGDSPLHF	TRBV18	TRBJ1-6	-	-
TGTGCCAGCAGCCCATACGGACAGGGACTTAATTCACCCCTCCACTTT	CASSPYGQGLNSPLHF	TRBV3-1/TRBV3-2	TRBJ1-6	-	TRBD1
TGCGCCAGCAGCTTGGCCCGGTTCGAAGACTCCTACGAGCAGTACTTC	CASSLARFEDSYEQYF	TRBV5-1	TRBJ2-7	-	-
TGTGCCACCGGGGGGTCAACTAATGAAAAACTGTTTTTT	CATGGSTNEKLFF	TRBV6-5	TRBJ1-4	-	-
TGTGCCAGCAGCTTGGGTATTGCAGGGGAATATTCACCCCTCCACTTT	CASSLGIAGEYSPLHF	TRBV5-6	TRBJ1-6	-	-
TGTGCCAGCAGATACTGGGGAGGGTTCAATCAGCCCCAGCATTTT	CASRYWGGFNQPQHF	TRBV7-9	TRBJ1-5	few	-
TGTGCCAGCAGTGAAGGCCCACGGCAGCCCCAGCATTTT	CASSEGPRQPQHF	TRBV6-1	TRBJ1-5	-	-
TGTGCCAGCAGCTTAGATCGGGTGGGGCGCGATTTCAGTACTAATGAAAAACTGTTTTTT	CASSLDRVGRDFSTNEKLFF	TRBV11-3	TRBJ1-4	-	-
TGTGCCAGCAGCTTAGATGGGACAGGCGTTGCTAATGAAAAACTGTTTTTT	CASSLDGTGVANEKLFF	TRBV11-2	TRBJ1-4	-	TRBD1
TGTGCCAGCAGTACAGGGGTTTCACCCCTCCACTTT	CASSTGVSPLHF	TRBV6-5	TRBJ1-6	few	TRBD1
TGTGCCAGCAGCCCTGGACAGGTTAGCAATGAGCAGTTCTTC	CASSPGQVSNEQFF	TRBV5-8	TRBJ2-1	-	TRBD1
TGCGCCAGCAGCCTCGGACTAGCGGGAGTCCCAGATACGCAGTATTTT	CASSLGLAGVPDTQYF	TRBV5-1	TRBJ2-3	-	TRBD2
TGTGCCAGCAGTTACGAGGGTTACAATCAGCCCCAGCATTTT	CASSYEGYNQPQHF	TRBV6-5	TRBJ1-5	-	-
TGTGCCAGCAGCGTATTGCGGGCAGATACGCAGTATTTT	CASSVLRADTQYF	TRBV6-5	TRBJ2-3	-	-